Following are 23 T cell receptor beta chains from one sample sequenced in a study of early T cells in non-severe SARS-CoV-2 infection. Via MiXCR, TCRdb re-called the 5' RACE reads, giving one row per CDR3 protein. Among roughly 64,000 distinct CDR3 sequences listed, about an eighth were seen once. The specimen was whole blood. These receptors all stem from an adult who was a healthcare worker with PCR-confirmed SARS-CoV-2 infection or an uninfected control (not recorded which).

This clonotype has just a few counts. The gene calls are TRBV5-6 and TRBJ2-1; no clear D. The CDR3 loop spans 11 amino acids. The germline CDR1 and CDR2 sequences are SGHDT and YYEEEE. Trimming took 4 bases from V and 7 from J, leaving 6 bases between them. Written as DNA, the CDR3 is TGTGCCAGCAGCCGGTCGAATGAGCAGTTCTTC. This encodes CASSRSNEQFF.

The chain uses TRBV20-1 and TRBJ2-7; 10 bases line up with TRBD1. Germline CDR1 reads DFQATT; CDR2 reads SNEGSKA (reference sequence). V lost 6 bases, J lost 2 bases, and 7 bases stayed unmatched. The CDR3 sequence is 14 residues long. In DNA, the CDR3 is TGCAGTGCACAACGGGACAGGGGACCCTACGAGCAGTACTTC. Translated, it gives CSAQRDRGPYEQYF.

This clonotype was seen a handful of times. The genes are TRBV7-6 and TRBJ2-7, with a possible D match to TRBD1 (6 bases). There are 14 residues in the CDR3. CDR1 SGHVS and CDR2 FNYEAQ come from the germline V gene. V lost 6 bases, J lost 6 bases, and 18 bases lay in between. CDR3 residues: CASRFNRDSVEQYF. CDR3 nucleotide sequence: TGTGCCAGCAGGTTTAACAGGGATTCGGTCGAGCAGTACTTC.

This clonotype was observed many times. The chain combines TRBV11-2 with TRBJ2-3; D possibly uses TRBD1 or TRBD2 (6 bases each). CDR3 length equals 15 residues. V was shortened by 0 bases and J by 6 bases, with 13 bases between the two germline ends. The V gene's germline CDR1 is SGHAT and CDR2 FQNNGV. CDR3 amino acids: CASSLDLGGSDTQYF. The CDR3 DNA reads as TGTGCCAGCAGCTTAGATCTAGGGGGGTCGGATACGCAGTATTTT.

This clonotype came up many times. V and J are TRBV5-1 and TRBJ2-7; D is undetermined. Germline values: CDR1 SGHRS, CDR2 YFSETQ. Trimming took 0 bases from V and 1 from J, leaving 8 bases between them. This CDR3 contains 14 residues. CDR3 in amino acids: CASSLGDYSYEQYF. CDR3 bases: TGCGCCAGCAGCTTGGGGGATTATTCCTACGAGCAGTACTTC. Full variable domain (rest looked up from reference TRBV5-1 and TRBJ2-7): KAGVTQTPRYLIKTRGQQVTLSCSPISGHRSVSWYQQTPGQGLQFLFEYFSETQRNKGNFPGRFSGRQFSNSRSEMNVSTLELGDSALYLCASSLGDYSYEQYFGPGTRLTVT.

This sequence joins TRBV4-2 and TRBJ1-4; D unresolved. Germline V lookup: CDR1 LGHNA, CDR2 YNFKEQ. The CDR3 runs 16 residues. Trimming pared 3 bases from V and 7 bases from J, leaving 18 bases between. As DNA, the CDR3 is TGTGCCAGCAGCCAGGCAGAGGCGTCGATTGGTGAAAAACTGTTTTTT. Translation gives CASSQAEASIGEKLFF.

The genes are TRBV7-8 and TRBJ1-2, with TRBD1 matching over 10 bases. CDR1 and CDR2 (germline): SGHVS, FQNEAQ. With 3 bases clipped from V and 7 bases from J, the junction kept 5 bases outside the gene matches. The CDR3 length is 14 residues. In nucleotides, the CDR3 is TGTGCCAGCAGCTTCCGGGACAGGGGCTCTGGCTACACCTTC. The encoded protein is CASSFRDRGSGYTF.

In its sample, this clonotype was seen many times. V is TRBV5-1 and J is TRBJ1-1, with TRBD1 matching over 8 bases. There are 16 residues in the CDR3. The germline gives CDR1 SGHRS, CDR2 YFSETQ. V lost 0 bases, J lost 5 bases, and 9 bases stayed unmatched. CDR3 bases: TGCGCCAGCAGCTTGGAGGCAGGGGGCGTAGGGACTGAAGCTTTCTTT. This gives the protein CASSLEAGGVGTEAFF.

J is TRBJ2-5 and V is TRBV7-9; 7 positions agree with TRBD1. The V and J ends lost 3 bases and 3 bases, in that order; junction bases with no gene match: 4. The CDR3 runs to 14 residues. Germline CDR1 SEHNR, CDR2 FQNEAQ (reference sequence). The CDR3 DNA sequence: TGTGCCAGCAGCTTGGGGACAGCGGAAGAGACCCAGTACTTC. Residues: CASSLGTAEETQYF.

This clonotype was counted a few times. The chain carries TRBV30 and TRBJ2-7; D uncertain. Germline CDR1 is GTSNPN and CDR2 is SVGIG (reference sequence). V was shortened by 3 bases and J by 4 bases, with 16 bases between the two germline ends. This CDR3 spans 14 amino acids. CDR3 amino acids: CAWSAPRTVYEQYF. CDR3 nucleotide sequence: TGTGCCTGGAGCGCCCCGAGGACGGTATACGAGCAGTACTTC.

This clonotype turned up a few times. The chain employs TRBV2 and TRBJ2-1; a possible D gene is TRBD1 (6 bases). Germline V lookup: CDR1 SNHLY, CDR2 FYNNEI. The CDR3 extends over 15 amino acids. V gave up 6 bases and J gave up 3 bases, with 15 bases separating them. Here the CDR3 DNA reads TGTGCCAGCAGGAAAGGGGGTCTAGTCTACAATGAGCAGTTCTTC. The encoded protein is CASRKGGLVYNEQFF.

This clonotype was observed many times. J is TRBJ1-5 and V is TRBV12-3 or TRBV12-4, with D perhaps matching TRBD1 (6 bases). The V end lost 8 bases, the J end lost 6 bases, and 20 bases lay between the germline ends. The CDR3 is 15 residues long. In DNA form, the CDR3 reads TGTGCCAGCTCCTGGGGCGGGGGGGCAAGTCAGCCCCAGCATTTT. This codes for CASSWGGGASQPQHF.

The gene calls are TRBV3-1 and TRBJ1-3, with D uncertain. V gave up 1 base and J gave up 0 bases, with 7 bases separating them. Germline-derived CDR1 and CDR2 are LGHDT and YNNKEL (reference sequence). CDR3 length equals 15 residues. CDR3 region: CASSQVGNSGNTIYF. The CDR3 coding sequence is TGTGCCAGCAGCCAAGTGGGGAACTCTGGAAACACCATATATTTT.

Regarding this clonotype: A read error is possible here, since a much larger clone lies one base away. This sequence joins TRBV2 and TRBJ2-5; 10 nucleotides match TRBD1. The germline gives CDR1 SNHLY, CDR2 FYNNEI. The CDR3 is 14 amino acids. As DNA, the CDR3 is TGTGCCGGCAGACCGACAGGGGGCGTTGAGACCCAGTACTTC. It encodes CAGRPTGGVETQYF.

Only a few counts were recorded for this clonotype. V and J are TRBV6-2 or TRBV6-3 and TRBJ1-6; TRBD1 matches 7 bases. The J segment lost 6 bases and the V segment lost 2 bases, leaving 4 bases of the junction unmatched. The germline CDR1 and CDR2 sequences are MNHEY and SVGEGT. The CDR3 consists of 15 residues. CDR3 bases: TGTGCCAGCAGTTACCCGGGACAGCTTAATTCACCCCTCCACTTT. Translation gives CASSYPGQLNSPLHF.

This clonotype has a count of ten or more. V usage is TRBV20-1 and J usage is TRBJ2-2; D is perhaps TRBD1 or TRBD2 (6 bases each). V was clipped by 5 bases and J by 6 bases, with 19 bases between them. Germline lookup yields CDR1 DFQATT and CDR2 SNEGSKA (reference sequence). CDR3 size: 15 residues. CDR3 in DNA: TGCAGTGCTCCCACTACAGGGAGGTTAGCCGGGGAGCTGTTTTTT. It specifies CSAPTTGRLAGELFF.

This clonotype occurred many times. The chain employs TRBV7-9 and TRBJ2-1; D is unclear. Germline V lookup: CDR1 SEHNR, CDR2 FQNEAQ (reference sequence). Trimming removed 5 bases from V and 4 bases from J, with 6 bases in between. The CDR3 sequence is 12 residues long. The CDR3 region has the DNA TGTGCCAGCAGCCCCCAGTACAATGAGCAGTTCTTC. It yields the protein CASSPQYNEQFF.

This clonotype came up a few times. CDR3 nucleotide sequence: TGTGCCAGCAGCCATAGGGAGTATGGCTACACCTTC. It encodes CASSHREYGYTF. J is TRBJ1-2 and V is TRBV6-6; no definite D call. The V and J ends lost 6 bases and 5 bases respectively, with 10 bases between them. Per the germline V gene, CDR1 is MNHNY and CDR2 is SVGAGI (reference sequence). The CDR3 length is 12 residues.

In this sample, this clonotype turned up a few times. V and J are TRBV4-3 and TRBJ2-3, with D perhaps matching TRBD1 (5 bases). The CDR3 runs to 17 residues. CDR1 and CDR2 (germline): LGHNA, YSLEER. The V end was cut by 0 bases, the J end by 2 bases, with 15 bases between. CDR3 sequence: CASSQDGAASSTDTQYF. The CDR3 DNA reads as TGCGCCAGCAGCCAAGATGGGGCAGCCTCATCCACAGATACGCAGTATTTT.

The CDR3 protein is CASIPRDRNEAFF. CDR3 bases: TGTGCCAGCATCCCTCGAGATCGGAATGAAGCTTTCTTT. The V call is TRBV7-9, the J call TRBJ1-1; no firm D call. The V gene lost 7 bases and the J gene lost 7 bases, with 16 bases spanning the gap. The CDR3 consists of 13 residues. In germline, CDR1 is SEHNR, CDR2 FQNEAQ (reference sequence).

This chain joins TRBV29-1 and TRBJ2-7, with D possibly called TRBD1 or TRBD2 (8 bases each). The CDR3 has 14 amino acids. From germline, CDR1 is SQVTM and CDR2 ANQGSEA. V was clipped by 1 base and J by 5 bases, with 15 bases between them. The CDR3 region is CSVEAGGDRNEQYF. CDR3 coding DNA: TGCAGCGTTGAAGCGGGAGGGGACAGGAACGAGCAGTACTTC.

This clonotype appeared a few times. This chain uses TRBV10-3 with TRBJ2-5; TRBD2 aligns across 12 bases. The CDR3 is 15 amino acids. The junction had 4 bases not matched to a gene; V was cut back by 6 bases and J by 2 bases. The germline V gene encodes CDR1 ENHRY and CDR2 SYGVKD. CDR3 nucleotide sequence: TGTGCCATCAGCCGGACTAGCGGGGAACAAGAGACCCAGTACTTC. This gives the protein CAISRTSGEQETQYF.

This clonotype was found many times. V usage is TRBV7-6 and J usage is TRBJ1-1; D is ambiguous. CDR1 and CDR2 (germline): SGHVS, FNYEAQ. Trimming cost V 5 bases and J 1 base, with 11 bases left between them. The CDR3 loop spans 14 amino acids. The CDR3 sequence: CASSPMSGNTEAFF. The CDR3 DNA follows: TGTGCCAGCAGCCCTATGTCAGGGAACACTGAAGCTTTCTTT.